This T cell receptor (beta chain) stems from a study of T cell repertoires in cytomegalovirus infection. For the study at large: Through public TCR beta signatures, both CMV infection and matching HLA type were indicated. Notes on the study in general: HLA-C-restricted CMV-specific TCR beta clonotypes were dominant in the ex vivo response.

TCRdb re-derived calls from the reads in MiXCR, one entry per CDR3 protein. The table lists 200,000 to 300,000 distinct CDR3 sequences, 9.1% of them singletons. Losses at the gene ends were 0 bases for V and 2 bases for J; bases not matched to a gene: 7. CDR1 is DFQATT, CDR2 SNEGSKA, per germline (reference sequence). The CDR3 is 16 residues long. With regard to this clonotype: Its target is unknown.

The chain carries TRBV20-1 and TRBJ2-5, with TRBD2 matching over 9 bases. This clonotype originated in a human donor in good health (CMV status not recorded). Some clones in this sample may be carry-over from other donors' samples. The sample comprised PBMCs. This CDR3 reads CSARDLAGLGQETQYF. The CDR3 region has the DNA TGCAGTGCTAGAGACCTAGCGGGATTAGGACAAGAGACCCAGTACTTC.